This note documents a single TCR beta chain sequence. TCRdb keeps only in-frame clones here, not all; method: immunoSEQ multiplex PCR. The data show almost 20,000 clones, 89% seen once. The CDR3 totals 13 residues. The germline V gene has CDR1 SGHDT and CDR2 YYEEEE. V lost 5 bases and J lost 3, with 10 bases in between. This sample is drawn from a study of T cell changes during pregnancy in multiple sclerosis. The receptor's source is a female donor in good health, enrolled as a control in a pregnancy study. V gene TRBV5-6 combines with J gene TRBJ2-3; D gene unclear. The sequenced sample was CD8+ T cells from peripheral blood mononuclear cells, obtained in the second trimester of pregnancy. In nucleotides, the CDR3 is TGTGCCAGCAGTAGTACAGAAACAGATACGCAGTATTTT. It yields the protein CASSSTETDTQYF.